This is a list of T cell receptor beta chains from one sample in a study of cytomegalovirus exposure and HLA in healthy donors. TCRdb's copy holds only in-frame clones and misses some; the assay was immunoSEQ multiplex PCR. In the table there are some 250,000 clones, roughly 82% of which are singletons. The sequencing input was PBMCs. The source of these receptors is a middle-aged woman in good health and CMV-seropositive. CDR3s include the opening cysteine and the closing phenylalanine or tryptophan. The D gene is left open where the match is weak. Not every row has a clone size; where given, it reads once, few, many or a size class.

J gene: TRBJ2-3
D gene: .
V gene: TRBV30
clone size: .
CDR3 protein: CAWSSTTISDTQYF
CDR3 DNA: TGTGCCTGGAGTTCGACGACTATTTCCGATACGCAGTATTTT

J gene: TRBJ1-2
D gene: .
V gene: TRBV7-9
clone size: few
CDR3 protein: CSSSFATGYYGYTF
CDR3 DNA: TGTTCCAGCAGCTTTGCCACAGGGTACTATGGCTACACCTTC

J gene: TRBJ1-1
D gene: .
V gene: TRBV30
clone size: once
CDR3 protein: CAWSRAGENTEAFF
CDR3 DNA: TGTGCCTGGAGTCGGGCAGGGGAGAACACTGAAGCTTTCTTT

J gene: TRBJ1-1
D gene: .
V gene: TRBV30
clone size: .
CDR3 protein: CAWTIRGFLAEAFF
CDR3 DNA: TGTGCCTGGACCATAAGGGGGTTCCTCGCTGAAGCTTTCTTT

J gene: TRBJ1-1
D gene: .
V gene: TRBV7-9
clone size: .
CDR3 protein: CASSSQAGVDPEAFF
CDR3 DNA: TGTGCCAGCAGCTCCCAGGCGGGGGTGGACCCTGAAGCTTTCTTT

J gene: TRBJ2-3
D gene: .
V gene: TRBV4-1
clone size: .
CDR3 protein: CASSRQFGDTSTDTQYF
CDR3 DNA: TGCGCCAGCAGTCGTCAGTTCGGCGACACTAGCACAGATACGCAGTATTTT

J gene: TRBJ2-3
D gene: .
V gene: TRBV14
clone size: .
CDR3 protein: CASSQDGFRGSGTDTQYF
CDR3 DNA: TGTGCCAGCAGCCAAGATGGGTTCAGAGGGTCGGGGACAGATACGCAGTATTTT

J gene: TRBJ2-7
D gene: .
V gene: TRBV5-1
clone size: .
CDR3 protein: CASSLATSRGEQYF
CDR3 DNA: TGCGCCAGCAGCTTAGCGACTAGCAGGGGCGAGCAGTACTTC

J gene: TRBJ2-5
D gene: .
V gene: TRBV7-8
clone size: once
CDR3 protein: CASSLDRVPVGQETQYF
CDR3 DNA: TGTGCCAGCAGCTTAGATCGGGTACCCGTGGGCCAAGAGACCCAGTACTTC

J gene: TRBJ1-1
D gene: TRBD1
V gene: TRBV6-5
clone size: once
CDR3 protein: CASKIQGRQGEAFF
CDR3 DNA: TGTGCCAGCAAGATTCAAGGTAGACAGGGTGAAGCTTTCTTT

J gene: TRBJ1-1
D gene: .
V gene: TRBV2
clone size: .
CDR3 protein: CASSEDGGWTEAFF
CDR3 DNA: TGTGCCAGCAGTGAAGACGGGGGATGGACTGAAGCTTTCTTT

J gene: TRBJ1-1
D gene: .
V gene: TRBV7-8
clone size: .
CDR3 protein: CASSQKGVTEAFF
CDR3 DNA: TGTGCCAGCAGCCAAAAGGGGGTCACTGAAGCTTTCTTT

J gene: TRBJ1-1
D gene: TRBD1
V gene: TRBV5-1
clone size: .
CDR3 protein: CASSLGGSGMNTEAFF
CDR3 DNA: TGCGCCAGCAGCTTAGGGGGCTCTGGCATGAACACTGAAGCTTTCTTT

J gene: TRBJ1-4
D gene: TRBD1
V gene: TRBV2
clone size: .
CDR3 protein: CASILQGATNEKLFF
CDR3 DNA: TGTGCCAGCATCCTACAGGGGGCAACTAATGAAAAACTGTTTTTT

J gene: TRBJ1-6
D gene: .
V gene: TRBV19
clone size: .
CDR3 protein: CASSIDRNYNSPLHF
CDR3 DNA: TGTGCCAGTAGTATTGACAGGAACTATAATTCACCCCTCCACTTT

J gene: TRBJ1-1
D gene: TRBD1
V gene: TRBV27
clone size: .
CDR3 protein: CASKPQGARTEAFF
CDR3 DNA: TGTGCCAGCAAACCACAGGGGGCGCGCACTGAAGCTTTCTTT

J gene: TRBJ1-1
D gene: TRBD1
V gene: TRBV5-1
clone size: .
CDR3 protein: CASSSYRGTEAFF
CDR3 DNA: TGCGCCAGCAGCTCCTACAGGGGCACTGAAGCTTTCTTT

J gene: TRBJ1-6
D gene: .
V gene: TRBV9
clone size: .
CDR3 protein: CASSVGENSPLHF
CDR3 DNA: TGTGCCAGCAGCGTAGGGGAGAATTCACCCCTCCACTTT

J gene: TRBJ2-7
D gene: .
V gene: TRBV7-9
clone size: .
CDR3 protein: CSSSLQGSRYEQYF
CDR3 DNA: TGTTCCAGCAGCCTTCAGGGAAGCCGCTACGAGCAGTACTTC

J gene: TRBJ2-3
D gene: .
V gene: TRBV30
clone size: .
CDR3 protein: CASISKSTDTQYF
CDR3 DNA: TGTGCCTCAATCAGTAAGAGCACAGATACGCAGTATTTT

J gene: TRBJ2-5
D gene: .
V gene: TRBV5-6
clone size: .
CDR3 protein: CASSQYRDYQETQYF
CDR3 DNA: TGTGCCAGCAGCCAATACCGGGACTACCAAGAGACCCAGTACTTC

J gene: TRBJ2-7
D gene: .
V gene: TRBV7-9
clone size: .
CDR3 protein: CASSYFTSSYEQYF
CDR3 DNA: TGTGCCAGCAGCTACTTCACGAGCTCCTACGAGCAGTACTTC

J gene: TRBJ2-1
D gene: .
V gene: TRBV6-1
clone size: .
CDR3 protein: CASTFDSYHEQFF
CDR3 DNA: TGTGCCAGCACTTTCGACTCTTACCATGAGCAGTTCTTC

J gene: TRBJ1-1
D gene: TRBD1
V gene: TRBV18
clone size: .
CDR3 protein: CASSPGQGRVNTEAFF
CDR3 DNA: TGTGCCAGCTCACCCGGACAGGGTAGGGTGAACACTGAAGCTTTCTTT

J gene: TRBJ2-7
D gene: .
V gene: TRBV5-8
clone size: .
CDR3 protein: CASRARFFYEQYF
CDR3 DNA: TGTGCCAGCAGAGCTAGGTTTTTCTACGAGCAGTACTTC

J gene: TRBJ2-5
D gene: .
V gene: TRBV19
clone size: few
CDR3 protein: CASSIDRKETQYF
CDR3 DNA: TGTGCCAGTAGTATTGACAGGAAAGAGACCCAGTACTTC

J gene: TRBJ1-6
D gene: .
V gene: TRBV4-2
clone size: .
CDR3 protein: CASSQELTGYSPLHF
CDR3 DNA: TGTGCCAGCAGCCAAGAACTGACAGGTTATTCACCCCTCCACTTT

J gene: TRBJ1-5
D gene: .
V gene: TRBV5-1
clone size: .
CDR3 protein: CASSLAGEGNQPQHF
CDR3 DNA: TGCGCCAGCAGCTTGGCGGGGGAGGGAAATCAGCCCCAGCATTTT

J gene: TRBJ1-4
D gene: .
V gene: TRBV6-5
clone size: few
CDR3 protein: CASRFRGTTNEKLFF
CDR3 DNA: TGTGCCAGCAGATTTAGGGGGACAACTAATGAAAAACTGTTTTTT

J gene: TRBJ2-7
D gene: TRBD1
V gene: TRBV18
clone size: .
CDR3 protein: CASSPGTGSYEQYF
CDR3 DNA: TGTGCCAGCTCACCCGGGACAGGGTCGTACGAGCAGTACTTC

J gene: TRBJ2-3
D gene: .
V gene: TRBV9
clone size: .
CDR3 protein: CASSPFALRNTDTQYF
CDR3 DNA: TGTGCCAGCAGCCCGTTTGCTCTGCGTAACACAGATACGCAGTATTTT

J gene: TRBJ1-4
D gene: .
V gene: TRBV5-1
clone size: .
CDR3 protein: CASSLDSSNEKLFF
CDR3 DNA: TGCGCCAGCAGCTTGGATAGTTCTAATGAAAAACTGTTTTTT

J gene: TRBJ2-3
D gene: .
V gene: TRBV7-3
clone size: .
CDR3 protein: CASSLVGQTSTDTQYF
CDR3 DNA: TGTGCCAGCAGCTTAGTGGGGCAAACTAGCACAGATACGCAGTATTTT

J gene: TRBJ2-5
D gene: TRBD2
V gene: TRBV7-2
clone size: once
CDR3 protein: CASSFEWGAGVGRETQYF
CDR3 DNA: TGTGCCAGCAGCTTCGAGTGGGGAGCGGGAGTGGGGAGGGAGACCCAGTACTTC

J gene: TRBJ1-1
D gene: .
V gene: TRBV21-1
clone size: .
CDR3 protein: CASSSQMENTEAFF
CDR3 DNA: TGTGCCAGCAGCTCACAGATGGAGAACACTGAAGCTTTCTTT

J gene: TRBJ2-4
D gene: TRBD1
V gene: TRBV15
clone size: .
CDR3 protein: CATSRGQGSKNIQYF
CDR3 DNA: TGTGCCACCAGCAGGGGACAGGGATCAAAAAACATTCAGTACTTC

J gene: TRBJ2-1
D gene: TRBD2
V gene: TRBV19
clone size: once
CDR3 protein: CASSGLAGGLHNEQFF
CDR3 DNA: TGTGCCAGTAGTGGGCTAGCGGGAGGCCTGCACAATGAGCAGTTCTTC

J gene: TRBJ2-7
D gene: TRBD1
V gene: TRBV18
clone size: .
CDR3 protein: CASAGTGDSYEQYF
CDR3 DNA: TGTGCCAGCGCCGGGACAGGTGACTCCTACGAGCAGTACTTC

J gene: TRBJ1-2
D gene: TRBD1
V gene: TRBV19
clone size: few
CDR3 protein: CASSIETGISGYTF
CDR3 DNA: TGTGCCAGTAGTATAGAGACAGGGATTTCAGGCTACACCTTC

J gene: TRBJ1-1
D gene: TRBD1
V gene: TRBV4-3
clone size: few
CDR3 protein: CASTPSGGSLNTEAFF
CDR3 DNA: TGCGCCAGCACCCCGTCAGGGGGATCGTTGAACACTGAAGCTTTCTTT

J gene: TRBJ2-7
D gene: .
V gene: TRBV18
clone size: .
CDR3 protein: CASSLGLTDEQYF
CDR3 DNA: TGTGCCAGCTCACTGGGACTTACGGACGAGCAGTACTTC

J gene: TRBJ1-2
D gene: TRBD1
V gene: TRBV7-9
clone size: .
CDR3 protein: CASSFGDRGNYGYTF
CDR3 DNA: TGTGCCAGCAGCTTCGGGGACAGGGGCAACTATGGCTACACCTTC

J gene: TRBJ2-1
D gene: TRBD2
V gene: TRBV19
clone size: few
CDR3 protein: CASSINAGEAYNEQFF
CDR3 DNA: TGTGCCAGTAGTATTAACGCGGGAGAAGCCTACAATGAGCAGTTCTTC

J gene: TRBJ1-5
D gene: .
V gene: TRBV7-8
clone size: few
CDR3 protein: CASSFRQADQPQHF
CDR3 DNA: TGTGCCAGCAGCTTCCGACAGGCCGATCAGCCCCAGCATTTT

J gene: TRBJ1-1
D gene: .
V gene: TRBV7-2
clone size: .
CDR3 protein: CASSTGHLIMNTEAFF
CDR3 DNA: TGTGCCAGCAGCACCGGACACCTCATCATGAACACTGAAGCTTTCTTT

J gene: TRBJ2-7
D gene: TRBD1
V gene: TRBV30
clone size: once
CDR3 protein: CAWARDRAYEQYF
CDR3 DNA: TGTGCCTGGGCCCGGGACAGAGCCTACGAGCAGTACTTC

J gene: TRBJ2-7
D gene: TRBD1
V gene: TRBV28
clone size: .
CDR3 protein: CASSWDRDIEQYF
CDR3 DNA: TGTGCCAGCAGTTGGGACAGAGATATCGAGCAGTACTTC

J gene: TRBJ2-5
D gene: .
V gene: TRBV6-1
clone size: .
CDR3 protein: CASRPDRETQYF
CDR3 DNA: TGTGCCAGCAGACCAGACAGGGAGACCCAGTACTTC

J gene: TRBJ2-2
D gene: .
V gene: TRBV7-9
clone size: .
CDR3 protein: CASSLGGPTGELFF
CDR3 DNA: TGTGCCAGCAGCTTAGGGGGCCCCACCGGGGAGCTGTTTTTT

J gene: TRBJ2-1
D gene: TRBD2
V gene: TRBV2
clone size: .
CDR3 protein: CASSRRLAFTYNEQFF
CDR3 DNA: TGTGCCAGCAGTCGCCGACTAGCGTTCACCTACAATGAGCAGTTCTTC

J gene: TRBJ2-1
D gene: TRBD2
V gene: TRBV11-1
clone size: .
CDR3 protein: CASRIAGLEFNEQFF
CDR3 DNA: TGTGCCAGCAGAATAGCGGGACTTGAGTTCAATGAGCAGTTCTTC

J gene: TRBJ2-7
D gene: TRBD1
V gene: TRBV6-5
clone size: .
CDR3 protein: CASSSPGTGSYEQYF
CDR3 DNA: TGTGCCAGCAGTTCCCCTGGGACAGGTTCCTACGAGCAGTACTTC

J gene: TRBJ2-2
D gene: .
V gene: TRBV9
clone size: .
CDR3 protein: CASSFGLRNTGELFF
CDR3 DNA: TGTGCCAGCAGCTTCGGACTGCGGAACACCGGGGAGCTGTTTTTT

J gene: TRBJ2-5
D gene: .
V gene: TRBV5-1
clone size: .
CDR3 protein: CASIKSGHREETQYF
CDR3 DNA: TGCGCCAGCATCAAATCAGGGCATAGGGAAGAGACCCAGTACTTC

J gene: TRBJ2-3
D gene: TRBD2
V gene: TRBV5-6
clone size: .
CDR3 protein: CASSYLAGGRDTQYF
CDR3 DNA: TGTGCCAGCAGTTACCTAGCGGGGGGGCGGGATACGCAGTATTTT

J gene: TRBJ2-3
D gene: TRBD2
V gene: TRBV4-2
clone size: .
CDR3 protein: CASSQAASGGTDTQYF
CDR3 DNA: TGTGCCAGCAGCCAAGCCGCTAGCGGCGGCACAGATACGCAGTATTTT

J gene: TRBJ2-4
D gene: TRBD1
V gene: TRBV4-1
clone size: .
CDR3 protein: CASTPFWGTVKNIQYF
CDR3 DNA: TGCGCCAGCACCCCATTTTGGGGGACAGTCAAAAACATTCAGTACTTC

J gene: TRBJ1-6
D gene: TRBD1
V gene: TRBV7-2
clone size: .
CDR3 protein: CASSKQGASYNSPLHF
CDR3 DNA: TGTGCCAGCAGCAAACAGGGGGCTTCCTATAATTCACCCCTCCACTTT

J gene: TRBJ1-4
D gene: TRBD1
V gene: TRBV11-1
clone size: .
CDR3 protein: CASSLSGGLNEKLFF
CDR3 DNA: TGTGCCAGCAGCCTCTCAGGGGGCCTTAATGAAAAACTGTTTTTT